This TCR beta chain was sequenced in a study of technical replicates of blood from several donors. Germline CDR1 reads ENHRY; CDR2 reads SYGVKD. This CDR3 contains 13 residues. With V trimmed by 10 bases and J by 1 base, 4 bases remained unmatched. Sequencing used immunoSEQ multiplex PCR; TCRdb keeps in-frame clones, though not all of them. Counted here are roughly 87,000 clones, roughly 94% occurring once; the ten biggest clones make up roughly 0.24%. The origin of this receptor is a human donor in good health. Sequenced: T cells isolated from PBMCs. This sequence joins TRBV10-3 and TRBJ2-1; 7 bases fit TRBD1. The CDR3 nucleotides read TGTGCCAACCGGGACAGTTCCTACAATGAGCAGTTCTTC. It translates to CANRDSSYNEQFF.